This TCR beta chain was recorded in a study of shared clonotypes between healthy human individuals (TCRdb year 2020). Study-level background: The cohort included a few men and two women between 18 and 49 years of age. Each donor's leukapheresis produced roughly between roughly 0.85 and 10 billion PBMCs. The study deeply sequenced blood TCR repertoires of about 5 healthy adults to estimate repertoire size and the extent of clonotype sharing between individuals. Libraries were prepared and TCR repertoires were sequenced by different laboratories using diverse techniques, in order to increase sequencing depth and limit assay-specific biases. Broad study findings and their caveats: Pairwise subsampling led to the expectation that sequencing depth would affect the degree of clonotype sharing among donors. Because the study included only a small number of donors, the genetic and exposure-history diversity represented was limited. Sampling was restricted to blood, and TCR repertoires in tissue are likely to differ from TCR repertoires in blood.

Of note for this clone: There is no known antigen for this receptor. Base qualities are missing; no much larger clone stands one base away.

Clipping removes 4 bases from V and 5 bases from J, with 5 as the unmatched junction base count. In the germline V gene (reference sequence), CDR1 corresponds to SGHNT and CDR2 to YYREEE. From the cysteine through the phenylalanine, the CDR3 covers 15 amino acids. Left in the record is the CDR3 DNA by itself, 45 bases read in frame from the first base. The donors were healthy, HIV-negative adults with no recently reported acute infections or vaccinations. Every donor was a Caucasian adult residing in Nashville, Tennessee, USA. For unsorted samples, roughly 90 million PBMCs were counted, and genomic DNA was extracted using the QIAamp DNA Blood Mini kit. Blood was collected by leukapheresis, and PBMCs were isolated by Ficoll-Histopaque density gradient centrifugation and then cryopreserved in liquid nitrogen vapor phase. Using the deep immunoSEQ assay, TCR CDR3 regions were amplified from genomic DNA by multiplex PCR. For each cell subset, the extracted genomic DNA was distributed evenly across all wells of several immunoSEQ 96-well plates, and each plate served as one replicate. For unsorted PBMC, approximately 0.3 ug of genomic DNA, equivalent to about 32,000 T cell genomes, went into each replicate PCR. Ten immunoSEQ deep assay plates were used to sequence unsorted PBMC genomic DNA. The purified libraries were quantified using a Qubit 3.0 fluorometer, sized with a Bioanalyzer 2100, and then quantified again using the KAPA Library Quantification kit. Every immunoSEQ 96-well plate was sequenced on a dedicated single-read 150-cycle Illumina NextSeq 550 flow cell. Per the source publication's procedure: Because the immunoSEQ output included only junctional sequences and no quality scores, the filtering could not be the same as the filtering used for full-length reads. To assign V/J genes and CDR3, sequences were annotated using PyIR, a Python wrapper for IgBLAST v1.9, with IMGT germline references. Reads with weak V/J assignments (E-value above 1e-6), missing CDR3, stop codons, out-of-frame junctions, or ambiguous translated residues were removed. V3J clonotypes were defined as sequences sharing the same inferred V gene, J gene, and CDR3 amino acid sequence. To compute the percentage overlap between repertoires, the number of shared unique clonotypes was divided by the size of the smaller repertoire. Richness of each repertoire was evaluated using RTK rarefaction, the Chao1 estimator, and Recon v2.1 estimates of unobserved clonotypes. The clones in this table, taken by TCRdb from immuneACCESS, are in-frame only. Not every clone is retained; where verified, under half of the shortfall comes from an unresolved V gene, and the cause of the rest is unknown. Clone size and V and J calls were adopted from that table, with D and trimming inferred from the DNA. The sample yields about 530,000 clones; roughly 85% were counted once. Clones ranked in the top ten supply approximately 12% of the sample.

This TCR came from a woman aged 35 to 49 in good health. Some clones in this sample may be carry-over from other donors' samples. The receptor chain draws on TRBV5-4 and TRBJ2-7, with 14 middle bases fitting TRBD2. The sample taken for sequencing was PBMCs. This receptor carries the CDR3 CASSGGLAGVDEQYF. At the DNA level, the sequence is TGTGCCAGCAGCGGGGGACTAGCGGGAGTCGACGAGCAGTACTTC.